Listed below are T cell receptor beta chains from one sample, sequenced in a study of T cell repertoires in cytomegalovirus infection. One entry per CDR3 protein results from TCRdb running MiXCR on the reads. The sample contains approximately 590,000 distinct CDR3 sequences, almost 40% of which appear only once. Their specific antigens are unknown. Sequenced here: cultured PBMCs, sampled from culture after CMV antigen stimulation. The receptors shown here come from a human donor in good health (CMV status not recorded). Some clones in this sample may be carry-over from other donors' samples. Both conserved end residues are part of each CDR3. The order of the fields is J gene, V gene, clone size, D gene, CDR3 protein. D genes are given only for firm matches. Some rows mark clone size as missing; the rest say once, few, many or name a class of expanded clone.

TRBJ2-7	TRBV7-2	-	-	CASSLEGNRWSYEQYF
TRBJ2-3	TRBV7-6	-	-	CASSEGTTDTDTQYF
TRBJ1-1	TRBV7-8	many	-	CASSLGRGPSTEAFF
TRBJ2-3	TRBV11-2	-	-	CASSYLKNTQYF
TRBJ2-7	TRBV28	-	-	CASSSMTRARNEQYF
TRBJ2-1	TRBV5-6	-	TRBD2	CASTWTSRYNEQFF
TRBJ2-5	TRBV27	few	TRBD2	CASSRILADQETQYF
TRBJ2-3	TRBV18	few	-	CASSPGPLIDTQYF
TRBJ2-7	TRBV11-2	-	-	CASSQDFTPYEQYF
TRBJ1-5	TRBV7-2	medium-sized	TRBD1	CASSPGQALKGPQHF
TRBJ2-3	TRBV5-1	-	-	CASSRDEPSTDTQYF
TRBJ1-1	TRBV12-3/TRBV12-4	-	-	CASRGASAEAFF
TRBJ2-7	TRBV12-5	-	-	CASDLLLYEQYF
TRBJ1-1	TRBV7-6	-	-	CASSLPGLNTEAFF
TRBJ2-7	TRBV19	-	TRBD1	CANRDRGFHEQYF
TRBJ1-1	TRBV11-2	few	-	CASSLSHSSEAFF
TRBJ1-2	TRBV7-9	-	TRBD1	CASSKGQGGYGYTF
TRBJ2-1	TRBV7-6	few	-	CASSPTTRPNEQFF
TRBJ1-5	TRBV18	few	TRBD1	CASSPSTGSVNQPQHF
TRBJ2-1	TRBV24-1	few	TRBD2	CATSDSGTRRYNEQFF
TRBJ2-5	TRBV4-1	few	TRBD1	CASSPRTGWAMETQYF
TRBJ2-5	TRBV11-2	once	TRBD2	CASSTQGVRGETQYF
TRBJ1-1	TRBV25-1	-	-	CASSESKRGYRAEAFF
TRBJ1-2	TRBV7-4	-	-	CASSLGSGTALEGNGYTF
TRBJ1-1	TRBV11-2	-	-	CASSLLATPEAFF
TRBJ2-3	TRBV5-4	few	-	CASRDGDPASDTQYF
TRBJ1-6	TRBV6-5	-	-	CASRGTTSALHF
TRBJ1-5	TRBV4-3	-	-	CASSQDHRFNQPQHF
TRBJ2-7	TRBV6-8	-	-	CASSSDSRSYEQYF
TRBJ1-2	TRBV3-1	-	-	CASSQDWGGRGYTF
TRBJ2-1	TRBV19	few	TRBD2	CASSGVGGRGNEQFF
TRBJ2-6	TRBV5-4	few	-	CASSPQPRVAGANVLTF
TRBJ2-3	TRBV2	few	TRBD2	CASSLAGEGTQYF
TRBJ1-1	TRBV7-2	many	TRBD1	CASSHDRGVIVPEAFF
TRBJ2-3	TRBV25-1	-	-	CASSERRNTDTQYF
TRBJ1-1	TRBV7-2	-	-	CASSLTGRDPEAFF
TRBJ2-3	TRBV11-2	-	-	CASSFLSTREYF